Sequencing of this T cell receptor beta chain was carried out in a study of blood T cell repertoires in COVID-19. Study-wide context: Both acute and convalescent COVID-19 samples were obtained from the United States, Italy and Spain. T cells, B-cell-depleted T cells, or PBMCs supplied cDNA or gDNA.

Authors' data handling: Amplification of reference gene primers provided the estimated nucleated cell counts. The table came from immunoSEQ multiplex PCR; TCRdb's copy has only in-frame clones and leaves some out. The DNA was the basis for D and trimming; V, J and clone size are from that table. The table records 250,000 to 300,000 clones, roughly nine tenths of them present only once. The CDR3 runs to 14 residues. From germline, CDR1 is MNHEY and CDR2 SVGAGI. V lost 6 bases, J lost 2 bases, and 8 bases lay in between. Input material: peripheral blood. The rearrangement links TRBV6-5 to TRBJ2-6; D possibly corresponds to TRBD1 (6 bases). This clonotype was obtained from a woman aged 40-49 years who had recovered from COVID-19. As DNA, the CDR3 is TGTGCCAGCAGGGGGGCAGCTGGGGCCAACGTCCTGACTTTC. Translating it yields CASRGAAGANVLTF.